These 31 T cell receptor beta chains came from one sample sequenced in a study of blood T cell repertoires in COVID-19. The protocol was immunoSEQ multiplex PCR, while the TCRdb copy is restricted to in-frame clones and leaves out a portion. The table has about 400,000 clones, 86% seen once. Sequences were obtained from peripheral blood. The receptors shown here come from a woman in her 30s with active or convalescent COVID-19.

The genes are TRBV11-2 and TRBJ2-3; 12 nucleotides match TRBD2. In germline, CDR1 is SGHAT, CDR2 FQNNGV. Germline trimming cut 4 bases from V and 3 bases from J; bases unmatched to any gene: 8. CDR3 length: 17 residues. DNA of the CDR3: TGTGCCAGCAGCTCGACGACTAGCGGGAGCTTTACAGATACGCAGTATTTT. The encoded protein is CASSSTTSGSFTDTQYF.

The rearrangement joins TRBV6-5 to TRBJ1-1; D is perhaps TRBD1 (5 bases). With 6 bases removed from V and 1 base from J, the gap between germline ends came to 12 bases. This CDR3 contains 14 residues. Per the germline V gene, CDR1 is MNHEY and CDR2 is SVGAGI. The CDR3 region has the DNA TGTGCCAGCAGCTCCATGGACAAGAACACTGAAGCTTTCTTT. It is translated as CASSSMDKNTEAFF.

This clone was detected a few times. The chain links TRBV5-1 to TRBJ1-2; 8 nucleotides line up with TRBD1. The length of the CDR3 is 15 residues. Germline V gene sequence: CDR1 SGHRS, CDR2 YFSETQ. V dropped 2 bases and J dropped 0; count of bases not matched to a gene: 3. The DNA for the CDR3 is TGCGCCAGCAGCTTACAGGGGGGAGCTAACTATGGCTACACCTTC. It is translated as CASSLQGGANYGYTF.

CDR3 in amino acids: CASSRGGNSPLHF. Written as DNA, the CDR3 is TGTGCCAGCAGCCGCGGGGGCAATTCACCCCTCCACTTT. This chain joins TRBV3-1 (or the pseudogene TRBV3-2) and TRBJ1-6; possible D gene TRBD1, 6 bases. V was shortened by 4 bases and J by 7 bases, with 8 bases between the two germline ends. Germline CDR1 LGHDT, CDR2 YNNKEL (reference sequence). The CDR3 runs 13 residues.

This clone was observed once. The chain joins TRBV19 to TRBJ2-1; 9 nucleotides agree with TRBD2. Trimming removed 1 base from V and 3 bases from J; junction bases left unmatched: 4. Germline CDR1 is LNHDA and CDR2 is SQIVND (reference sequence). The CDR3 extends over 16 amino acids. This CDR3 is CASSIGLAGIYNEQFF. In DNA form, the CDR3 reads TGTGCCAGTAGTATAGGGCTAGCGGGGATCTACAATGAGCAGTTCTTC.

This CDR3 is CATQGSRTDTQYF. The CDR3 DNA follows: TGCGCCACCCAGGGTTCGAGGACAGATACGCAGTATTTT. This chain joins TRBV10-2 and TRBJ2-3, with a tentative D call TRBD1 (5 bases). Trimming pared 10 bases from V and 3 bases from J, leaving 14 bases between. The V gene's germline CDR1 is WSHSY and CDR2 SAAADI. The CDR3 covers 13 residues.

This clone has just one count. The chain has TRBV11-2 and TRBJ1-3; 9 nucleotides agree with TRBD1. CDR1 is SGHAT and CDR2 is FQNNGV in the germline V gene. This CDR3 region has 16 residues. After removal of 1 base from V and 4 bases from J, the junction contained 5 bases not matched to a gene. Written as DNA, the CDR3 is TGTGCCAGCAGCTTAGTCGGGACAGGGAAGGGAAACACCATATATTTT. Protein sequence: CASSLVGTGKGNTIYF.

CDR3 DNA: TGTGCCAGCAGTGAAGGCCACAGAAACGAGCAGTACTTC. Amino acids: CASSEGHRNEQYF. This chain uses TRBV25-1 with TRBJ2-7; D gene ambiguous. The germline V gene encodes CDR1 MGHDK and CDR2 SYGVNS. The CDR3 runs to 13 residues. V was clipped by 2 bases and J by 5 bases, with 10 bases between them.

The J gene is TRBJ2-2, the V gene TRBV9; maybe TRBD2 (6 bases). Trimming removed 4 bases from V and 6 bases from J, with 19 bases in between. The CDR3 runs 16 residues. Looked up from germline, CDR1 is SGDLS and CDR2 is YYNGEE. The CDR3 DNA reads TGTGCCAGCAGCATCTTAGCGGAGACGGGTCCCGGGGAGCTGTTTTTT. It is translated as CASSILAETGPGELFF.

The V call is TRBV12-5, the J call TRBJ2-1, with D unclear. The CDR3 contains 15 residues. V dropped 6 bases and J dropped 4 bases, with 16 bases sitting between them. CDR1 is LGHNT, CDR2 FRNRAP, per germline. The CDR3 protein is CASGAAGLGYNEQFF. In nucleotides, the CDR3 is TGTGCTAGTGGAGCCGCAGGCCTCGGTTACAATGAGCAGTTCTTC.

This rearrangement joins TRBV18 to TRBJ1-2, with D possibly being TRBD1 (5 bases). This CDR3 comprises 12 residues. Germline V gives CDR1 KGHSH, CDR2 LQKENI. Trimming removed 3 bases from V and 6 bases from J, with 8 bases in between. The chain's CDR3 is CASSPSRDGYTF. The CDR3 DNA reads as TGTGCCAGCTCACCGTCCAGGGATGGCTACACCTTC.

V gene TRBV5-5 combines with J gene TRBJ2-7, with 10 bases identical to TRBD1. CDR3 size: 14 residues. The germline V gene has CDR1 SGHKS and CDR2 YYEKEE (reference sequence). V shed 4 bases, J shed 4 bases, and the junction held 5 bases outside the gene matches. CDR3 sequence reads: CASSPGQGMYEQYF. CDR3 coding DNA: TGTGCCAGCAGCCCGGGACAGGGGATGTACGAGCAGTACTTC.

This clone was observed a single time. The chain is built from TRBV23-1 and TRBJ2-7, with 13 nucleotides matching TRBD2. TRBV23-1 is sorted into the ORF group, with uncertain function. CDR3 length equals 20 residues. Germline trimming cut 2 bases from V and 0 bases from J; bases unmatched to any gene: 13. CDR3 DNA sequence: TGCGCCAGCAGTCAACCTCGACTAGCGGGAGGCCCTGTTCCCTCCTACGAGCAGTACTTC. Residues: CASSQPRLAGGPVPSYEQYF.

This clone was seen a single time. J is TRBJ2-1 and V is TRBV10-2; TRBD2 matches 12 bases. Germline values: CDR1 WSHSY, CDR2 SAAADI. The CDR3 totals 16 residues. The V and J ends lost 5 bases and 8 bases, in that order; junction bases with no gene match: 10. In nucleotides, the CDR3 is TGCGCCAGCAGTAGACTAGCGGGGGCCGTGGGGGATGAGCAGTTCTTC. Amino acid sequence: CASSRLAGAVGDEQFF.

This clone was counted a few times. J is TRBJ1-2 and V is TRBV5-4, with D possibly TRBD1 on 6 matching bases. CDR3 length: 13 amino acids. The germline V gene has CDR1 SGHNT and CDR2 YYREEE (reference sequence). Trimming took off 6 bases at V and 4 bases at J, with 13 bases between the two ends. CDR3 loop: CASNSGVGYGYTF. CDR3 sequence (DNA): TGTGCCAGCAACTCAGGGGTTGGCTATGGCTACACCTTC.

V is TRBV5-6 and J is TRBJ1-1, with a weak D call TRBD1 (5 bases). CDR1 is SGHDT and CDR2 is YYEEEE in the germline V gene. The CDR3 is made up of 14 amino acids. Trimming took off 6 bases at V and 4 bases at J, with 16 bases between the two ends. The CDR3 loop reads CASNRRVVGTEAFF. CDR3 DNA: TGTGCCAGCAACCGCAGGGTGGTCGGCACTGAAGCTTTCTTT.

This chain links TRBV18 with TRBJ1-2; D might be TRBD1 (5 bases). Germline lookup yields CDR1 KGHSH and CDR2 LQKENI. The CDR3 is made up of 17 amino acids. Trimming cost V 3 bases and J 7 bases, with 24 bases left between them. The CDR3 region is CASSPYIGGYEGAGYTF. In DNA form, the CDR3 reads TGTGCCAGCTCACCCTATATCGGGGGTTATGAAGGAGCTGGCTACACCTTC.

The rearrangement links TRBV6-5 to TRBJ1-5; no definite D call. Trimming left V 8 bases short and J 2 bases short, with 7 bases between. The CDR3 has 12 amino acids. CDR1 is MNHEY and CDR2 is SVGAGI in the germline V gene. The CDR3 reads CASRSGNQPQHF. The CDR3 DNA reads as TGTGCCAGCCGGAGCGGCAATCAGCCCCAGCATTTT.

The chain employs TRBV7-8 and TRBJ2-5; 16 positions agree with TRBD2. V lost 2 bases and J lost 4; bases outside the gene matches: 7. The germline gives CDR1 SGHVS, CDR2 FQNEAQ. CDR3 length: 18 amino acids. CDR3: CASSLHGTSGRAGETQYF. CDR3 DNA sequence: TGTGCCAGCAGCTTACACGGGACTAGCGGGAGGGCAGGAGAGACCCAGTACTTC.

This clone appeared once. The chain uses TRBV12-3 or TRBV12-4 and TRBJ2-2; D unresolved. V lost 3 bases to trimming and J lost 7 bases, with 3 bases between them. There are 11 residues in the CDR3. The CDR3 protein is CASSFGGELFF. CDR3 nucleotides: TGTGCCAGCAGTTTCGGCGGGGAGCTGTTTTTT.

The chain is built from TRBV29-1 and TRBJ2-5; D perhaps matches TRBD1 (7 bases). Germline CDR1 is SQVTM and CDR2 is ANQGSEA. V was trimmed by 6 bases and J by 6 bases, leaving 14 bases between them. This CDR3 is 12 amino acids long. The CDR3 reads CSVQGREKTQYF. DNA for the CDR3: TGCAGCGTACAGGGGCGGGAAAAGACCCAGTACTTC.

This clone has more than one count but fewer than ten. The chain joins TRBV3-1 (or the pseudogene TRBV3-2) to TRBJ1-3, with 7 bases matching TRBD1. V dropped 3 bases and J dropped 3; count of bases not matched to a gene: 8. The CDR3 loop spans 16 amino acids. CDR1 is LGHDT and CDR2 is YNNKEL in the germline V gene (reference sequence). DNA for the CDR3: TGTGCCAGCAGCCACAGACAGGGAGGCGGTGGAAACACCATATATTTT. Translating it yields CASSHRQGGGGNTIYF.

The CDR3 loop is CASSPGQKNTEAFF. The CDR3 region has the DNA TGTGCCAGCTCACCGGGACAGAAGAACACTGAAGCTTTCTTT. The V gene is TRBV18, the J gene TRBJ1-1, with 7 bases matching TRBD1. CDR1 is KGHSH, CDR2 LQKENI, per germline. After removal of 3 bases from V and 1 base from J, the junction contained 2 bases not matched to a gene. The CDR3 length is 14 residues. Complete variable domain (other parts from reference TRBV18 and TRBJ1-1): NAGVMQNPRHLVRRRGQEARLRCSPMKGHSHVYWYRQLPEEGLKFMVYLQKENIIDESGMPKERFSAEFPKEGPSILRIQQVVRGDSAAYFCASSPGQKNTEAFFGQGTRLTVV.

This chain joins TRBV6-5 and TRBJ2-3; D gene ambiguous. Germline CDR1 MNHEY, CDR2 SVGAGI. V was trimmed by 0 bases and J by 4 bases, leaving 8 bases between them. The CDR3 runs to 14 residues. The CDR3, as DNA: TGTGCCAGCAGTTACTCGAGGAAGGCAGATACGCAGTATTTT. Residues: CASSYSRKADTQYF.

This clone was counted many times. The rearrangement uses TRBV7-9 and TRBJ2-5; D call uncertain. Germline V CDR1 and CDR2: SEHNR, FQNEAQ (reference sequence). V gave up 0 bases and J gave up 0 bases, with 5 bases separating them. The CDR3 length is 14 residues. The CDR3 DNA sequence: TGTGCCAGCAGCTTAGCTCTAGACCAAGAGACCCAGTACTTC. This gives the protein CASSLALDQETQYF.

The rearrangement joins TRBV19 to TRBJ1-4; 7 bases align to TRBD1. Per the germline V gene, CDR1 is LNHDA and CDR2 is SQIVND (reference sequence). V shed 6 bases, J shed 4 bases, and the junction held 14 bases outside the gene matches. There are 17 residues in the CDR3. CDR3 DNA sequence: TGTGCCAGTAGCCTATCTGGAACAGGGGCTTATAATGAAAAACTGTTTTTT. It codes for CASSLSGTGAYNEKLFF.

J is TRBJ2-1 and V is TRBV2, with 7 positions matching TRBD1. This CDR3 has 14 amino acids. The J segment lost 6 bases and the V segment lost 2 bases, leaving 4 bases of the junction unmatched. From germline, CDR1 is SNHLY and CDR2 FYNNEI. The CDR3 DNA is TGTGCCAGCAGTGAAATCAGGGGGACCAATGAGCAGTTCTTC. Its translation is CASSEIRGTNEQFF.

This chain connects TRBV7-9 to TRBJ2-1, with 10 bases fitting TRBD2. The germline CDR1 and CDR2 sequences are SEHNR and FQNEAQ (reference sequence). The V segment lost 4 bases and the J segment 0 bases; nucleotides outside the gene matches: 0. The CDR3 length is 15 residues. CDR3 nucleotides: TGTGCCAGCAGCTGGACTAGCGGCTCCTACAATGAGCAGTTCTTC. This encodes CASSWTSGSYNEQFF.

This sequence joins TRBV12-3 or TRBV12-4 and TRBJ1-2; TRBD1 matches 7 bases. The ends lost 7 bases at V and 5 bases at J; junction bases unmatched: 7. This CDR3 contains 13 residues. As DNA, the CDR3 is TGTGCCAGCACTCGGGACAGTTCTTATGGCTACACCTTC. Translating it yields CASTRDSSYGYTF.

This clone was picked up a small number of times. The V call is TRBV5-1, the J call TRBJ1-1; 9 nucleotides align to TRBD1. V was clipped by 4 bases and J by 4 bases; unmatched bases: 8. This CDR3 comprises 15 residues. In germline, CDR1 is SGHRS, CDR2 YFSETQ. The CDR3 region is CASSPGQGRGTEAFF. For the CDR3, the DNA is TGCGCCAGCAGCCCCGGACAGGGGAGGGGCACTGAAGCTTTCTTT.

The CDR3 DNA reads TGCGCCAGCAGCCACCCTAGGGGGGGCGGGGAGGAGACCCAGTACTTC. Translating gives CASSHPRGGGEETQYF. The chain links TRBV4-1 to TRBJ2-5, with a weak D call TRBD2 (7 bases). This CDR3 has 16 residues. The V gene's germline CDR1 is MGHRA and CDR2 YSYEKL. V was trimmed by 3 bases and J by 5 bases, leaving 19 bases between them.